This TCR beta chain was profiled in a study of Tregs in tolerant kidney transplant recipients. The sample holds a few counts of this clone. Its antigen is not identified. CD4+CD25+CD127- Tregs, CD4+CD25- non-Tregs, CD4 and CD8 cells were sorted. The CDR3 contains 14 residues. V shed 0 bases and J shed 4 bases, with 11 bases lying between them. Germline CDR1 and CDR2: SGHTS and YDEGEE. Sequencing used immunoSEQ multiplex PCR; TCRdb keeps in-frame clones, though not all of them. This sample has approximately 260,000 clones, with about four fifths found just once. General observations from the study: Tregs expanded with activated donor B cells seemed most donor-specific.

The material sequenced was CD4+ T cells from blood. The sequence was obtained from a human donor in good health. The chain has TRBV5-8 and TRBJ2-7; TRBD1 is a possible D gene (5 bases). CDR3 DNA sequence: TGTGCCAGCAGCTTGGGTCAGGGAAGTTACGAGCAGTACTTC. It is translated as CASSLGQGSYEQYF.